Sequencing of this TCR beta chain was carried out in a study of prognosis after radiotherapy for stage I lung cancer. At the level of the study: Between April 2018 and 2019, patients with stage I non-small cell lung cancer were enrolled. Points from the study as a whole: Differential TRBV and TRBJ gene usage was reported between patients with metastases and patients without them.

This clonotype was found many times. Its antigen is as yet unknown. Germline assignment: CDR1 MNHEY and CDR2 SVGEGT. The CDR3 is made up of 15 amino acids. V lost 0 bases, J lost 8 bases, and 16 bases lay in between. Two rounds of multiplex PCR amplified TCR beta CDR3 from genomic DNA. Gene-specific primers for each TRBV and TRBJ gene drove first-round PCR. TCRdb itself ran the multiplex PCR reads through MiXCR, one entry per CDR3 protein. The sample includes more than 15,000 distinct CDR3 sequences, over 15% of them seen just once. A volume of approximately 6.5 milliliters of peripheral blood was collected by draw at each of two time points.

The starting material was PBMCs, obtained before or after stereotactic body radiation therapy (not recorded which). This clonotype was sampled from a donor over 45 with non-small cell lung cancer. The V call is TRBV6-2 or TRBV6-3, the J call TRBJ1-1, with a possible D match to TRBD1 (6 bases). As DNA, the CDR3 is TGTGCCAGCAGTTACTCTTTCCTCTACAGGGTCGAAGCTTTCTTT. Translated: CASSYSFLYRVEAFF.